This T cell receptor (beta chain) was identified in a study of CXCR3-negative and CXCR3-positive naive CD8 T cells. General observations from the study: CXCR3-negative and CXCR3-positive naive cells shared comparable TRBV-TRBJ usage, but memory cells did not. After cryopreservation, CXCR3 expression dropped partially; most assays used fresh PBMCs. CXCR3-positive naive cells carried more hydrophobic TRB CDR3s than CXCR3-negative naive cells did.

CDR3 length equals 15 residues. Per the germline V gene, CDR1 is LGHDT and CDR2 is YNNKEL (reference sequence). UMI-labeled 5' RACE TRB cDNA libraries were prepared from the cells. For each CDR3 protein, TCRdb gives one entry from its re-call of the 5' RACE reads, without DNA. The sample has under 110,000 distinct CDR3 sequences, and its top ten clones hold 0.3% to 0.4%. CD45RO-CCR7+CD27+CD95- characterized naive CD8+ T cells. Comments on this clonotype: No antigen is known for it.

The specimen was naive CXCR3+ CD8+ T cells from blood. Described subset: CD45RO-CCR7+CD27+CD95- naive CD8+ T cells expressing CXCR3 (TNR3+). The sequence came from a human donor in good health. Some clones in this sample may be carry-over from other donors' samples. The J gene is TRBJ2-4, the V gene TRBV3-1. The CDR3 reads CASSQDWEQKNIQYF.